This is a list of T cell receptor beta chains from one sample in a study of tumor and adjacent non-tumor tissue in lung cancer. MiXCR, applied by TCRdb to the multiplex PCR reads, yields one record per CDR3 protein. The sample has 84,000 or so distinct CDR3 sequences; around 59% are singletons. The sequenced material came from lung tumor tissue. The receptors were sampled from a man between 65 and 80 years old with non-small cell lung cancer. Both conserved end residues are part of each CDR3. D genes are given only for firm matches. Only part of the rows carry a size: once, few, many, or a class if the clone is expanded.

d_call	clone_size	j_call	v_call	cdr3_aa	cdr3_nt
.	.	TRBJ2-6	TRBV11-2	CVSRSSGANVLTF	TGTGTCAGTCGGTCCTCTGGGGCCAACGTCCTGACTTTC
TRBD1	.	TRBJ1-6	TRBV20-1	CSAVKDSPTGNSPLHF	TGCAGTGCCGTAAAGGACAGTCCGACAGGGAATTCACCTCTCCACTTT
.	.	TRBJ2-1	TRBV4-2	CASSQVGHGYNEHFF	TGTGCCAGCAGCCAAGTGGGACATGGTTACAATGAGCACTTCTTC
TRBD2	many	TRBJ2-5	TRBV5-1	CASSLLAGAEETQYF	TGCGCCAGCAGCTTACTAGCGGGGGCGGAGGAGACCCAGTACTTC
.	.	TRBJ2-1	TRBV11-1	CASSLVTASSYSEQFF	TGTGCCAGCAGCTTAGTTACCGCCAGCTCCTACAGTGAGCAGTTCTTC
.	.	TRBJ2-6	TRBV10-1	CASSTWGRGGVNVLTF	TGCGCCAGCAGCACATGGGGCCGCGGAGGGGTCAACGTCCTGACTTTC
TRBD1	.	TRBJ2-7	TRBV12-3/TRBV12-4	CVSSLRQGDGHYF	TGTGTCAGCAGTTTGAGACAGGGGGACGGGCATTACTTC
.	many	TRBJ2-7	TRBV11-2	CASSLGSGSYEQYF	TGTGCCAGCAGCCTCGGGTCGGGTTCCTACGAGCAGTACTTC
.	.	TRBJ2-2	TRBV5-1	CASSPLEYPNTGELSF	TGCGCCAGCAGCCCCCTGGAGTACCCTAACACCGGGGAGCTGTCTTTT
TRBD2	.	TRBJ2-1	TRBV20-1	CSASPGGSSYNEQFF	TGCAGTGCTAGTCCGGGAGGTAGCTCCTACAATGAGCAGTTCTTC
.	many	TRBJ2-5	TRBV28	CASSSGLQTQYF	TGTGCCAGCAGCTCAGGGTTACAGACCCAGTACTTC
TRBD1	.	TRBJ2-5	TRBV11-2	CASSLGQGGETRYF	TGTGCCAGCAGTTTAGGACAGGGTGGGGAGACCCGGTACTTC
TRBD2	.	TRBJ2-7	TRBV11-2	CASNLKRTSGSSYEQYF	TGTGCCAGCAACTTAAAGCGGACCAGCGGGAGTTCCTACGAGCAGTACTTC
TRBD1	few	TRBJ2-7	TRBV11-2	CASSLGDRNCEQYF	TGTGCCAGCAGCTTAGGGGACAGAAACTGCGAGCAGTATTTC
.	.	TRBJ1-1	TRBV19	CASRCGGFGTGAFF	TGTGCCAGCCGGTGTGGTGGCTTCGGCACTGGAGCTTTCTTT
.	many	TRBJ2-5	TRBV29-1	CSAEDRGLLAGLETQYF	TGCAGCGCTGAAGACAGGGGATTGCTAGCGGGGCTAGAGACCCAGTACTTC
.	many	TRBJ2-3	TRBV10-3	CATQGAGTDTQYF	TGTGCCACCCAAGGGGCCGGGACAGATACGCAGTATTTT
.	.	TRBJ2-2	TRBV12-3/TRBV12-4	CGSFFAGSGGELFF	TGTGGCAGTTTTTTCGCAGGGTCGGGCGGGGAGCTGTTTTTT
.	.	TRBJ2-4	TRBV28	CASSFGQRKNIQHF	TGTGCCAGCAGTTTCGGGCAGAGAAAAAACATTCAGCACTTC
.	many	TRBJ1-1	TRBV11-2	CASSKTQGGTEAFF	TGTGCCAGCAGCAAGACCCAAGGGGGGACTGAAGCTTTCTTT
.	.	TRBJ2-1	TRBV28	CASSAGGGDERFF	TGTGCCAGCAGCGCGGGCGGGGGCGACGAGCGGTTCTTC
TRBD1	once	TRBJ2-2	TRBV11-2	CAISLYRTGVLNIGELFF	TGTGCCATCAGCTTATACAGGACAGGGGTCCTGAACATCGGGGAGCTGTTTTTT
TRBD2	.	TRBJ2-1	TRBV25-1	CASRENLAGAYNEQFF	TGTGCCAGCAGGGAAAACCTAGCGGGTGCCTACAATGAGCAGTTCTTC
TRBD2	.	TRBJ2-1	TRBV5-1	CASSFSGTRVAQFF	TGCGCCAGCAGCTTTTCCGGGACTAGAGTTGCGCAGTTCTTT